These T cell receptor beta chains were read from a single sample in a study of blood T cell repertoires in COVID-19. Data came from immunoSEQ multiplex PCR; TCRdb stores just in-frame clones and leaves some out. Among 35,000 to 50,000 clones listed, roughly 87% were seen once. Material: peripheral blood. These receptors were collected from a man in his sixties with active COVID-19. The CDR3 runs from the conserved cysteine through the conserved F or W. D genes are given only for firm matches. The size entry is marked missing in some rows and otherwise reads once, few, many or a size class.

TRBV6-1	few	TRBD2	TRBJ2-7	TGTGCCAGCAGTGAAGCGCGGGTGGTAGCGGGAGCTTCCTACGAGCAGTACTTC	CASSEARVVAGASYEQYF
TRBV6-5	NA	NA	TRBJ2-5	TGTGCCAGCAGCCTACAGGGAGAGACCCAGTACTTC	CASSLQGETQYF
TRBV6-2/TRBV6-3	NA	TRBD1	TRBJ1-5	TGTGCCAGCAGTACAGGGGGGAATCATGGCAATCAGCCCCAGCATTTT	CASSTGGNHGNQPQHF
TRBV5-3	NA	NA	TRBJ1-4	TGTGCCAGAAATGGCGGGGGGCCGGCTAATGAAAAACTGTTTTTT	CARNGGGPANEKLFF
TRBV6-2/TRBV6-3	NA	NA	TRBJ2-1	TGTGCCAGCAGTTACTTGGCGGGATCCTACAATGAGCAGTTCTTC	CASSYLAGSYNEQFF
TRBV7-2	NA	TRBD2	TRBJ2-1	TGTGCCAGCAGCGAGGGACTAGCGGGGTCCTATGAGCAGTTCTTC	CASSEGLAGSYEQFF
TRBV5-4	NA	TRBD1	TRBJ2-7	TGTGCCAGCCGGCACCAGGGGGAAGCCGAGCAGTACTTC	CASRHQGEAEQYF
TRBV7-2	NA	NA	TRBJ1-1	TGTGCCAGCAGCTTTACAATGAACACTGAAGCTTTCTTT	CASSFTMNTEAFF
TRBV19	NA	TRBD1	TRBJ2-2	TGTGCCAGTAGTATCGTTACAGGGGCCGCCGGGGAGCTGTTTTTT	CASSIVTGAAGELFF
TRBV11-2	NA	NA	TRBJ2-2	TGTGCCAGCAAACTCCTCGGCGGGGAGAACGCCGGGGAGCTGTTTTTT	CASKLLGGENAGELFF
TRBV28	NA	NA	TRBJ2-1	TGTGCCAGCAGTAATAGCGGAATGAATGAGCAGTTCTTC	CASSNSGMNEQFF
TRBV10-3	NA	TRBD2	TRBJ2-7	TGTGCCATCAGTGATGCCGGGACTAGCGGGGGGGGTTTCTACGAGCAGTACTTC	CAISDAGTSGGGFYEQYF
TRBV11-1	NA	NA	TRBJ2-1	TGTGCCAGCAGCTTTGACAAAGAAGGCACTGAGCAGTTCTTC	CASSFDKEGTEQFF
TRBV9	NA	TRBD2	TRBJ2-3	TGTGCCAGCAGCGTCGGGACTAGCAGAGATACGCAGTATTTT	CASSVGTSRDTQYF